The 8 T cell receptor beta chains listed next were all sequenced from one sample in a study of blood T cells in healthy people across ages (dated by TCRdb to 2013 to 2016). Libraries came from 5' RACE. Sequencing instrument: Illumina HiSeq 2500. A second roughly 7 to 11 cycle PCR used a sample-barcoded 5' primer and a J-beta primer mix. TCRdb ran its own pipeline on the public reads, namely fastp trimming at Q25 and MiXCR clone calling, and kept in-frame beta chains. A single entry per CDR3 protein holds the most common genes and DNA from its merged rows. The sample yields roughly 1,500,000 distinct CDR3 sequences; about 43% were counted once. The leading ten clones occupy roughly 8.2% of the sample. The sequenced sample consisted of blood. Source of these receptors: a woman between 18 and 29 years old in good health.

This clonotype has more than one count but fewer than ten. The chain recombines TRBV27 with TRBJ2-6; D unresolved. The germline V gene has CDR1 MNHEY and CDR2 SMNVEV (reference sequence). Trimming stripped 6 bases from V and 0 bases from J, with 6 bases between. The CDR3 sequence is 14 residues long. The CDR3 reads CASRSDSGANVLTF. CDR3 DNA sequence: TGTGCCAGCAGATCCGACTCTGGGGCCAACGTCCTGACTTTC.

This chain links TRBV10-3 with TRBJ2-3, with D perhaps being TRBD1 or TRBD2 (6 bases each). Germline values: CDR1 ENHRY, CDR2 SYGVKD. V lost 7 bases to trimming and J lost 8 bases, with 16 bases between them. CDR3 length: 13 amino acids. This chain's CDR3 is CAIMRGAPGTQYF. In nucleotides, the CDR3 is TGTGCCATCATGAGGGGGGCCCCAGGTACGCAGTATTTT.

Concerning this clonotype: Possible read error: a much larger clone is one base away. J is TRBJ2-3 and V is TRBV29-1; the D gene is possibly TRBD2 (5 bases). The CDR3 consists of 12 residues. Germline V lookup: CDR1 SQVTM, CDR2 ANQGSEA. The CDR3 loop is CGALTTTDTQYF. For the CDR3, the DNA is TGCGGCGCTTTGACTACCACAGATACGCAGTATTTT.

This clonotype was picked up a small number of times. The gene calls are TRBV3-1 and TRBJ1-1; D is ambiguous. Germline CDR1 is LGHDT and CDR2 is YNNKEL (reference sequence). The CDR3 runs to 14 residues. Deletions cut 2 bases from V and 4 bases from J, with 11 bases between. CDR3 sequence: CASSQFNWGTEAFF. In nucleotides, the CDR3 is TGTGCCAGCAGCCAATTCAACTGGGGCACTGAAGCTTTCTTT.

The V call is TRBV5-1, the J call TRBJ1-1, with a tentative D call TRBD1 (5 bases). The CDR3 is 13 residues long. V was cut by 6 bases and J by 3 bases, with 12 bases left in between. CDR1 SGHRS and CDR2 YFSETQ come from the germline V gene. CDR3 bases: TGCGCCAGCATGGGGACCGCGGACACTGAAGCTTTCTTT. Protein product: CASMGTADTEAFF.

The V call is TRBV9, the J call TRBJ1-2; D gene uncertain. This CDR3 contains 15 residues. The V end lost 0 bases, the J end lost 4 bases, and 13 bases lay between the germline ends. Germline V gene sequence: CDR1 SGDLS, CDR2 YYNGEE. The CDR3 DNA reads TGTGCCAGCAGCGTAGGATCAGACGGCCTCTATGGCTACACCTTC. It encodes CASSVGSDGLYGYTF. Variable domain in full (rest from reference TRBV9 and TRBJ1-2): DSGVTQTPKHLITATGQRVTLRCSPRSGDLSVYWYQQSLDQGLQFLIQYYNGEERAKGNILERFSAQQFPDLHSELNLSSLELGDSALYFCASSVGSDGLYGYTFGSGTRLTVV.

Remarks on this clonotype: Given a much more abundant clone one base away, this may be a read error. The chain uses TRBV18 and TRBJ2-7; either TRBD1 or TRBD2 may fit D (5 bases each). This CDR3 has 14 residues. Germline V gene data show CDR1 as KGHSH and CDR2 as LQKENI. The V end lost 8 bases, the J end lost 7 bases, and 21 bases lay between the germline ends. CDR3: CASARRDGYNEQYF. For the CDR3, the DNA is TGTGCCAGCGCCCGCCGGGACGGGTACAATGAGCAGTACTTC.

The chain joins TRBV20-1 to TRBJ2-3; 8 positions match TRBD2. The CDR3 contains 16 residues. CDR1 DFQATT and CDR2 SNEGSKA come from the germline V gene (reference sequence). V was clipped by 7 bases and J by 0 bases; unmatched bases: 12. As DNA, the CDR3 is TGCAGTGTTCCCCTGAAGCGGGGGTTAAGCACAGATACGCAGTATTTT. As protein: CSVPLKRGLSTDTQYF.